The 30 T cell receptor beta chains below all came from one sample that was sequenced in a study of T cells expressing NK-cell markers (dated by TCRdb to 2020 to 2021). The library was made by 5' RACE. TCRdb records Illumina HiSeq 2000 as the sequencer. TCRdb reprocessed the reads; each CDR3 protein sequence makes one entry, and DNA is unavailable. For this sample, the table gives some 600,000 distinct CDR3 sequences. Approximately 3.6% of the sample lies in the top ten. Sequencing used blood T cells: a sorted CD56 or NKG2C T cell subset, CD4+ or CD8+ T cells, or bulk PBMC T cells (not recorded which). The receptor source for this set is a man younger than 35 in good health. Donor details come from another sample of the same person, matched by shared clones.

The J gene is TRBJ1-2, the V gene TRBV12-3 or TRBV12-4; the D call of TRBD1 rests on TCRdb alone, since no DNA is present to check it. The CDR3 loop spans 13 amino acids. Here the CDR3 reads CASRTGTENGYTF.

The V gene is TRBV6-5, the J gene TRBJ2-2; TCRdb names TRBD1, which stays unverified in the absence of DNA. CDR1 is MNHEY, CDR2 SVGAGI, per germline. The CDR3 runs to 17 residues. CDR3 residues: CASSYDKRTGISGELFF.

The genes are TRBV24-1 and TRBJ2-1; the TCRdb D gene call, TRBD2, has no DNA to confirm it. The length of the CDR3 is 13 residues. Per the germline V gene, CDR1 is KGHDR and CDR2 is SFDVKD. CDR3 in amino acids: CATRASGRDEQFF.

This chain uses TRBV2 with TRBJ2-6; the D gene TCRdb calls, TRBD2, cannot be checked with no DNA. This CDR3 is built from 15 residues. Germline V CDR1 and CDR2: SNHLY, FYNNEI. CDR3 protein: CASTPRVTGANVLTF.

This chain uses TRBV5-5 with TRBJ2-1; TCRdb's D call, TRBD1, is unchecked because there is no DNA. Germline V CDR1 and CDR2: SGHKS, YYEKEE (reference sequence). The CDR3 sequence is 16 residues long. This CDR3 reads CASSPGTQSSYNEQFF.

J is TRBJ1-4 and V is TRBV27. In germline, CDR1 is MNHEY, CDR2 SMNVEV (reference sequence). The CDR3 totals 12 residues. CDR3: CASRGLEEKLFF.

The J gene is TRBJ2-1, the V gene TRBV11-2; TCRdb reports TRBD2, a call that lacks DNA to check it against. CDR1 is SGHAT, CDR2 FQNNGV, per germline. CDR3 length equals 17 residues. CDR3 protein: CASSPAGAASGYNEQFF. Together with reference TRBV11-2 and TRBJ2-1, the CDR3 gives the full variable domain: EAGVAQSPRYKIIEKRQSVAFWCNPISGHATLYWYQQILGQGPKLLIQFQNNGVVDDSQLPKDRFSAERLKGVDSTLKIQPAKLEDSAVYLCASSPAGAASGYNEQFFGPGTRLTVL.

The CDR3: CATPVDRGLTHTDTQYF. The chain joins TRBV5-1 to TRBJ2-3; TCRdb calls TRBD1, which cannot be checked without DNA. This CDR3 comprises 17 residues. Germline lookup yields CDR1 SGHRS and CDR2 YFSETQ.

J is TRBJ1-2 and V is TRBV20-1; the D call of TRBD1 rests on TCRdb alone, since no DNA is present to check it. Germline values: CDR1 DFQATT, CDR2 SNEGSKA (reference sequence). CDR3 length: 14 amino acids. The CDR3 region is CSARDWDRDRGYTF.

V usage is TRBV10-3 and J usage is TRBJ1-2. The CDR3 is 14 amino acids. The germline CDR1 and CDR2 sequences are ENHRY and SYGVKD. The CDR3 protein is CAISESIERDGYTF.

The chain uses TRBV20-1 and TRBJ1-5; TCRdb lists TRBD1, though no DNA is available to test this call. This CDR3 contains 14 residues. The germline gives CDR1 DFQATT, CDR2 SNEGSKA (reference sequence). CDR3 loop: CSASVVQGKAPQHF.

CDR3 protein: CASSFSGSDSPLHF. The chain joins TRBV12-3 or TRBV12-4 to TRBJ1-6. The CDR3 is made up of 14 amino acids.

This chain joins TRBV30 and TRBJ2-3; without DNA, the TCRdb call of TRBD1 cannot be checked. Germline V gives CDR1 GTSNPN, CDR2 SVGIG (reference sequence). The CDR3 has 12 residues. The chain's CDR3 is CARSGTRDTQYF.

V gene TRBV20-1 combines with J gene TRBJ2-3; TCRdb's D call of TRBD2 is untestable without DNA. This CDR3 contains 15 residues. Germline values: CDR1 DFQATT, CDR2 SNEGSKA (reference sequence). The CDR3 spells CSATATSESTDTQYF.

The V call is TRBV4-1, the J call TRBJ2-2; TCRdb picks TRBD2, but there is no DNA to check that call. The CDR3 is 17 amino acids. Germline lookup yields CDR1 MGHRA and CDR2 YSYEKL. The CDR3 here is CASSESPGALGAGELFF.

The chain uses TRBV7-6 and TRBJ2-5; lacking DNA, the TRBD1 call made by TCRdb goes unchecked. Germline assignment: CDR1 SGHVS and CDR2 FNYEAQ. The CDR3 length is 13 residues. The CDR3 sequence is CASRSGGQETQYF. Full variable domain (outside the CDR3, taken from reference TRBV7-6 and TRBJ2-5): GAGVSQSPRYKVTKRGQDVALRCDPISGHVSLYWYRQALGQGPEFLTYFNYEAQQDKSGLPNDRFSAERPEGSISTLTIQRTEQRDSAMYRCASRSGGQETQYFGPGTRLLVL.

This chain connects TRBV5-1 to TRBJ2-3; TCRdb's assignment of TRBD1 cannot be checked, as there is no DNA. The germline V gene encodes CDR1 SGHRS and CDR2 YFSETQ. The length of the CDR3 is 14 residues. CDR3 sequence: CASSLQGAPDTQYF.

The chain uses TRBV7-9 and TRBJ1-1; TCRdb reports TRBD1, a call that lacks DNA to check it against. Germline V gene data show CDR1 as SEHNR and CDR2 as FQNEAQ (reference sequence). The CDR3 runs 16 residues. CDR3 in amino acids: CASSLAGTGINTEAFF.

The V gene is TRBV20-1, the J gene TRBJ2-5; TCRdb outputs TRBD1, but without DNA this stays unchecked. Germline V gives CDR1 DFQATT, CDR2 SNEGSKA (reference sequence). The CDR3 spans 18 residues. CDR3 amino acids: CSARDFSRGRVVQETQYF.

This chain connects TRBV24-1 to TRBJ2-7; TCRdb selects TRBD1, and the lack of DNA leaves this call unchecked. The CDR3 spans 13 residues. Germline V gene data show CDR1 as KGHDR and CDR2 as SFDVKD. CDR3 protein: CATSKTGGYEQYF.

CDR3 sequence reads: CASSETGFAYNEQFF. The chain couples TRBV9 to TRBJ2-1; the TCRdb call, TRBD1, lacks DNA for checking. Germline lookup yields CDR1 SGDLS and CDR2 YYNGEE. This CDR3 region has 15 residues.

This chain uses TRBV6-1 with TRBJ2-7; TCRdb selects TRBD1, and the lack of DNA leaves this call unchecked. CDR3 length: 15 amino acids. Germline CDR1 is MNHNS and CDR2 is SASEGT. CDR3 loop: CASSHGTGGRYEQYF.

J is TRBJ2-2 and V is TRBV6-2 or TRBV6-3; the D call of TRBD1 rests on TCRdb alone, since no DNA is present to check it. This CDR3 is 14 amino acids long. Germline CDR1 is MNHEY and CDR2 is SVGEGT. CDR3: CAIVDRLRSGELFF.

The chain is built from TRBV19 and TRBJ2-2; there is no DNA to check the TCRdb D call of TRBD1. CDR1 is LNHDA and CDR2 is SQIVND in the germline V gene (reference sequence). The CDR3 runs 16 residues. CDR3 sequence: CASTPPRGGLTGELFF.

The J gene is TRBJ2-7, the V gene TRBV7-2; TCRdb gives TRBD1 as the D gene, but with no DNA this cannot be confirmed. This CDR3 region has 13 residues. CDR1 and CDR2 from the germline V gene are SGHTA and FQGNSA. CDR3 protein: CASSPALDYEQYF.

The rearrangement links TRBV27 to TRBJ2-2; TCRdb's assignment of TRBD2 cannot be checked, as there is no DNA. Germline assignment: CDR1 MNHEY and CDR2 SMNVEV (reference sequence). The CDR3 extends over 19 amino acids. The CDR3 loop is CASSPPPPGLAGVSGELFF.

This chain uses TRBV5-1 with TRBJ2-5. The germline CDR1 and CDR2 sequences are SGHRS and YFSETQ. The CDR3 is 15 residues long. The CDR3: CASSLDGLMGETQYF.

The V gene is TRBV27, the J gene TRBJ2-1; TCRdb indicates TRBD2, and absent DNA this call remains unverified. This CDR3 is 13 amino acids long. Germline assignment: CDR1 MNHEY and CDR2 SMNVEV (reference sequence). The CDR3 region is CASQLTRWDEQFF.

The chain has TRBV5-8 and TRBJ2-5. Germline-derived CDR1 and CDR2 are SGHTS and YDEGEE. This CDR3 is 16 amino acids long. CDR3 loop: CASSLVTINVMETQYF.

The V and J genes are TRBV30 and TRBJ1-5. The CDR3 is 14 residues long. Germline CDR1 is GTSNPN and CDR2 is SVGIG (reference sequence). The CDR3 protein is CAWSPDPSNQPQHF. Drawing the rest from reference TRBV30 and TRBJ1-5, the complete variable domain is SQTIHQWPATLVQPVGSPLSLECTVEGTSNPNLYWYRQAAGRGLQLLFYSVGIGQISSEVPQNLSASRPQDRQFILSSKKLLLSDSGFYLCAWSPDPSNQPQHFGDGTRLSIL.